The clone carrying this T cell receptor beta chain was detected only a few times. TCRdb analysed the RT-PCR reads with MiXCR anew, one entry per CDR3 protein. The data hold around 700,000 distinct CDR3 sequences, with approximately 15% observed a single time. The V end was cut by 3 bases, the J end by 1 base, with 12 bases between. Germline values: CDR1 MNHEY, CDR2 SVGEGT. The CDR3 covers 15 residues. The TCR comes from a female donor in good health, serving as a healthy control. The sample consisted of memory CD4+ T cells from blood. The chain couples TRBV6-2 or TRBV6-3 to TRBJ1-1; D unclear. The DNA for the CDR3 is TGTGCCAGCAGTTATCCTGGCAGGCCGAACACTGAAGCTTTCTTT. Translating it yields CASSYPGRPNTEAFF.